The clone carrying this T cell receptor beta chain was detected ten times or more. Its antigen remains unknown. MiXCR, applied by TCRdb to the 5' RACE reads, yields one record per CDR3 protein. In the table there are roughly 240,000 distinct CDR3 sequences, around 15% of which are singletons. The data stem from a study of T-cell memory formation after mild COVID-19. Study outcomes and limitations: CD4+ clones that contracted lay mainly in CM and EM; CD8+ ones lay in EMRA. CD4/CD8 balance held among clones contracting day 15 to 85, and later expanders leaned CD4+. The second-wave clones peaking on day 37 were not confirmed as SARS-CoV-2-specific.

The germline CDR1 and CDR2 sequences are SEHNR and FQNEAQ (reference sequence). V was pared by 5 bases and J by 10 bases, with 14 bases between. The CDR3 covers 13 residues. The clonotype comes from a man aged 18 to 35 who had mild COVID-19 (a few samples of this study predate the infection). Cell type and time point are not known. The sample was PBMCs or a T cell subset sorted from them (not recorded which). The chain links TRBV7-9 to TRBJ1-4; D perhaps matches TRBD1 (6 bases). CDR3 DNA sequence: TGTGCCAGCAGCCCCTACAGGGAGGGAAAACTGTTTTTT. This codes for CASSPYREGKLFF.